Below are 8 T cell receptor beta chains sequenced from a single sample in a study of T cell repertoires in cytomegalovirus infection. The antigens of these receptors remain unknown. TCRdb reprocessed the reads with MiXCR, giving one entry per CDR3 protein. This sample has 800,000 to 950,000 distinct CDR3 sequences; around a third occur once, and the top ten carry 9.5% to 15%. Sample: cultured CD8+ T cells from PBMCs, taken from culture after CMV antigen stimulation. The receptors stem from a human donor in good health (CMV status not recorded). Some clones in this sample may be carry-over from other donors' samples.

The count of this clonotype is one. CDR3 protein: CASSISVRQAYNEQFF. DNA for the CDR3: TGTGCCAGTAGTATCTCGGTCAGACAGGCCTACAATGAGCAGTTCTTC. The chain combines TRBV19 with TRBJ2-1; tentatively, D is TRBD1 (6 bases). V was pared by 3 bases and J by 2 bases, with 14 bases between. Per germline, CDR1 LNHDA and CDR2 SQIVND (reference sequence). The CDR3 is 16 amino acids.

The CDR3 region has the DNA TGTGCCAGTAGTCTTCTGGGGTCAACTAATGAAAAACTGTTTTTT. Amino acids: CASSLLGSTNEKLFF. The chain has TRBV19 and TRBJ1-4; D gene unclear. Trimming took off 5 bases at V and 0 bases at J, with 10 bases between the two ends. CDR1 and CDR2 from the germline V gene are LNHDA and SQIVND (reference sequence). The CDR3 has 15 amino acids.

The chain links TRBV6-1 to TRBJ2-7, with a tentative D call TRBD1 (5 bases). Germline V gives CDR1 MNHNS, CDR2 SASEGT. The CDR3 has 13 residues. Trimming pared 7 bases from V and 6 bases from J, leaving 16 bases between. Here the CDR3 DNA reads TGTGCCAGCATAGGTAGGACAAGGGGCGAGCAGTACGTC. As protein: CASIGRTRGEQYV.

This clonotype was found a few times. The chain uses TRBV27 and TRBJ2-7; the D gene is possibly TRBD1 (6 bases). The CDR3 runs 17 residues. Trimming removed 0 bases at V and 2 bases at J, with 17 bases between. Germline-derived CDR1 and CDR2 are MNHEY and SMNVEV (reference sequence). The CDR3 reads CASSLSGQRGFPYEQYF. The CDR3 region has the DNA TGTGCCAGCAGTTTATCGGGCCAAAGGGGGTTCCCCTACGAGCAGTACTTC.

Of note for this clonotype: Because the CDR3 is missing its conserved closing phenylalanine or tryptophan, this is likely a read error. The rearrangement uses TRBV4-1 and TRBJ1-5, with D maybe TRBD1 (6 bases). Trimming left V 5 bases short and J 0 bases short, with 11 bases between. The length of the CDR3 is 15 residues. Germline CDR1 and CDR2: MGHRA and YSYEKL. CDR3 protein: CASSSRQDSNQPQHS. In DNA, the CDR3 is TGCGCCAGCAGCTCCCGACAGGATAGCAATCAGCCCCAGCATTCT.

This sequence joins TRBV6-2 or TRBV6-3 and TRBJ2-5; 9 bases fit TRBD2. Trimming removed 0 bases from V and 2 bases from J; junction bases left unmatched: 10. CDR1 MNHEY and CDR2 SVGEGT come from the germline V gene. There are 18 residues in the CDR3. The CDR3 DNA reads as TGTGCCAGCAGTTACTCGATCGCGGTGACTAGCGGTCAAGAGACCCAGTACTTC. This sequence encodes CASSYSIAVTSGQETQYF.

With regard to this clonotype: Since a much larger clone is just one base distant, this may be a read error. CDR3 amino acids: CASSIAHGQGGNQPQHF. The DNA for the CDR3 is TGTGCCAGCAGCATAGCCCATGGACAGGGTGGGAATCAGCCCCAGCATTTT. The chain combines TRBV7-8 with TRBJ1-5; 8 bases map to TRBD1. Germline V lookup: CDR1 SGHVS, CDR2 FQNEAQ. The CDR3 length is 17 residues.

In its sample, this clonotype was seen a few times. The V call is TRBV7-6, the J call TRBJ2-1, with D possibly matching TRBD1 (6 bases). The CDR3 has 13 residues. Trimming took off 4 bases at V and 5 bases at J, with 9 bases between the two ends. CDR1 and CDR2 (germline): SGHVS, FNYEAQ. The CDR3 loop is CASSWYRDNEQFF. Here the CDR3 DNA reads TGTGCCAGCAGCTGGTACAGGGACAATGAGCAGTTCTTC.